This T cell receptor (beta chain) stems from a study of T cell changes during pregnancy in multiple sclerosis. Germline lookup yields CDR1 MRHNA and CDR2 SNTAGT. Trimming at V came to 3 bases and at J to 1 base, leaving 4 bases not matched to a gene. This CDR3 contains 16 residues. Some clones are missing from TCRdb's copy, which holds only in-frame ones; the method was immunoSEQ multiplex PCR. This repertoire shows fewer than 35,000 clones, around nine tenths found once; its top ten account for roughly 4%. This receptor was obtained from a female donor with multiple sclerosis, enrolled in a pregnancy study. This specimen was CD8+ T cells from peripheral blood mononuclear cells, taken in the second trimester of pregnancy. V is TRBV6-4 and J is TRBJ2-3; TRBD2 aligns across 10 bases. CDR3 DNA: TGTGCCAGCAGTGAACTCGGGACTAGCGGCACAGATACGCAGTATTTT. Its translation is CASSELGTSGTDTQYF.